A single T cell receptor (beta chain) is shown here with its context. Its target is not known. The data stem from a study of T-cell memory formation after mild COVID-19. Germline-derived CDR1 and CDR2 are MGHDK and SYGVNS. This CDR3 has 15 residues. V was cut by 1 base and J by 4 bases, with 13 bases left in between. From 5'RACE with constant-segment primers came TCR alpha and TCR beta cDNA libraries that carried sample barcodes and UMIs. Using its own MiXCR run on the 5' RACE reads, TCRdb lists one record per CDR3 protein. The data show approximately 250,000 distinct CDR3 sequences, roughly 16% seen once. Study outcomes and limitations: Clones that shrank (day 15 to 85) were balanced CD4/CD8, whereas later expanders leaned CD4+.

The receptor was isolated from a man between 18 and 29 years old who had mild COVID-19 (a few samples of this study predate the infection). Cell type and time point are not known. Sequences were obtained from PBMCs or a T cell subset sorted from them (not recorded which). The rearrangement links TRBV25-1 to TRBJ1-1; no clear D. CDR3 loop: CASSEFHGRVTEAFF. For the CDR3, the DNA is TGTGCCAGCAGTGAATTCCATGGGAGAGTCACTGAAGCTTTCTTT.